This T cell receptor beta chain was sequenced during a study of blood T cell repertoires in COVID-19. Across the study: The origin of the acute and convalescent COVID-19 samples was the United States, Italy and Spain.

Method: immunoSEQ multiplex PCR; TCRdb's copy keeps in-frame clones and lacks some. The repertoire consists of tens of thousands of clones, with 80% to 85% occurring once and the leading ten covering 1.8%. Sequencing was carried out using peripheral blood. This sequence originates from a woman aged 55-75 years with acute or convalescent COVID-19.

In DNA, the CDR3 is TGTGCCAGCACCCAAACAGGAACCGGGACAAAGACCGGGGAGCTGTTTTTT. Translating gives CASTQTGTGTKTGELFF. The rearrangement joins TRBV5-4 to TRBJ2-2; possibly TRBD1 for D (6 bases). CDR1 SGHNT and CDR2 YYREEE come from the germline V gene (reference sequence). The CDR3 is made up of 17 amino acids. V dropped 6 bases and J dropped 5 bases, with 23 bases sitting between them.